This T cell receptor (beta chain) was recovered during a study of T cell responses to AZD1222 COVID-19 vaccine. Germline trimming cut 0 bases from V and 4 bases from J; bases unmatched to any gene: 5. This CDR3 has 16 amino acids. Looked up from germline, CDR1 is MNHEY and CDR2 is SVGAGI. Sequencing was performed with immunoSEQ multiplex PCR; in TCRdb, only in-frame clones are kept and a portion is missing. The repertoire holds 65,000 to 80,000 clones, with about 90% as singletons. The rearrangement uses TRBV6-5 and TRBJ1-3; 8 bases are a match to TRBD1. The material was peripheral blood, obtained on day 0 of MenACWY control vaccination. The sequence was collected from an adult in good health. CDR3 in amino acids: CASSYSQTGEGNTIYF. The CDR3 DNA is TGTGCCAGCAGTTACTCCCAGACAGGGGAAGGAAACACCATATATTTT.